One and the same sample provided the 8 T cell receptor beta chains below, sequenced in a study of metastatic and nonmetastatic thyroid tumors. Via MiXCR, TCRdb re-called the PCR reads. The sample contains approximately 28,000 clones, roughly a quarter of which appear only once. No treatment of any kind had been given to any patient before thyroid surgery. The specimen sequenced was blood. The receptors come from a female donor with papillary thyroid cancer or a benign thyroid nodule (not recorded which). Some clones in this sample may be carry-over from other donors' samples.

This clone was found many times. The CDR3 loop reads CSAPAAGSAYNEQFF. CDR3 nucleotide sequence: TGCAGTGCTCCGGCCGCGGGATCCGCCTACAATGAGCAGTTCTTC. The V call is TRBV20-1, the J call TRBJ2-1; perhaps TRBD2 as D (6 bases). V was pared by 5 bases and J by 2 bases, with 16 bases between. The CDR3 loop spans 15 amino acids. In germline, CDR1 is DFQATT, CDR2 SNEGSKA (reference sequence).

Concerning this clone: A read error may account for a junction end that differs from germline. The rearrangement uses TRBV20-1 and TRBJ1-1; D ambiguous. The length of the CDR3 is 13 residues. The germline CDR1 and CDR2 sequences are DFQATT and SNEGSKA (reference sequence). The CDR3 is CSARSEGETEAFF. For the CDR3, the DNA is TGTAGTGCTAGATCCGAGGGAGAAACTGAAGCTTTCTTT.

The V gene is TRBV7-2, the J gene TRBJ2-3; TRBD2 agrees at 9 bases. V gave up 3 bases and J gave up 6 bases; unmatched junction bases: 4. In germline, CDR1 is SGHTA, CDR2 FQGNSA. This CDR3 spans 14 amino acids. CDR3 loop: CASSFGTSWDTQYF. DNA for the CDR3: TGTGCCAGCAGCTTTGGGACTAGCTGGGATACGCAGTATTTT.

The J gene is TRBJ2-1, the V gene TRBV3-1; D might be TRBD1 or TRBD2, each matching 5 bases. Trimming took 4 bases from V and 15 from J, leaving 16 bases between them. Germline V gene lookup returns CDR1 LGHDT and CDR2 YNNKEL (reference sequence). The CDR3 is made up of 12 amino acids. CDR3 DNA: TGTGCCAGCAGCCCCAACCCGGGACGTTCGTTCTTC. Translation gives CASSPNPGRSFF.

This clone was recorded at least ten times. The gene calls are TRBV4-3 and TRBJ1-2; no clear D gene. The CDR3 is 14 amino acids. V gave up 0 bases and J gave up 4 bases, with 9 bases separating them. CDR1 is LGHNA and CDR2 is YSLEER in the germline V gene. The CDR3 spells CASSQERVSYGYTF. In DNA form, the CDR3 reads TGCGCCAGCAGCCAAGAACGGGTTAGCTATGGCTACACCTTC.

This clone occurred a few times. The chain joins TRBV12-3 or TRBV12-4 to TRBJ2-7; possibly TRBD1 or TRBD2 for D (5 bases each). The CDR3 loop spans 15 amino acids. Deletions cut 6 bases from V and 0 bases from J, with 15 bases between. CDR3 sequence reads: CASSLRDGNSYEQYF. The CDR3 DNA reads as TGTGCCAGCAGCTTAAGGGACGGTAACTCCTACGAGCAGTACTTC.

With regard to this clone: One junction end does not reproduce the germline sequence, and a read error may be involved. This sequence joins TRBV3-1 and TRBJ1-2, with a weak D call TRBD1 (5 bases). This CDR3 comprises 13 residues. CDR1 is LGHDT, CDR2 YNNKEL, per germline (reference sequence). The CDR3 bases are TGTGCCAGCACTTCGGGGCTCAACTCTGGCTACACCTTC. Residues: CASTSGLNSGYTF.

This clone was recorded at least ten times. This chain links TRBV20-1 with TRBJ2-7, with 13 bases identical to TRBD2. V lost 3 bases, J lost 2 bases, and 13 bases stayed unmatched. Germline CDR1 DFQATT, CDR2 SNEGSKA (reference sequence). This CDR3 has 18 amino acids. CDR3 bases: TGCAGTGCTAGTTTCTTGGGACTAGCGGGATTGATGACCTACGAGCAGTACTTC. As protein: CSASFLGLAGLMTYEQYF.